Listed here are 30 T cell receptor beta chains from one sample, sequenced in a study of cytomegalovirus exposure and HLA in healthy donors. PCR involved 60 Vbeta and 13 Jbeta primers. Produced via immunoSEQ multiplex PCR; TCRdb's table is partial and in-frame only. The table lists around 130,000 clones, around four fifths of them singletons, with 1.5% to 2% in the top ten. Sequencing was performed on PBMCs. The receptors originated from a man aged 40-50 years in good health and CMV-seronegative.

The CDR3: CATSRPGQGSGYTF. The CDR3 DNA is TGTGCCACCAGCAGGCCGGGACAGGGAAGCGGCTACACCTTC. This chain links TRBV15 with TRBJ1-2; 9 nucleotides match TRBD1. From germline, CDR1 is LNHNV and CDR2 YYDKDF (reference sequence). The V and J ends lost 3 bases and 8 bases, in that order; junction bases with no gene match: 7. The CDR3 is 14 amino acids.

The chain has TRBV7-2 and TRBJ1-3; 8 nucleotides match TRBD1. The CDR3 totals 18 residues. Germline V lookup: CDR1 SGHTA, CDR2 FQGNSA. J gave up 4 bases and V 2 bases, and 13 bases lay outside the gene matches. Here the CDR3 DNA reads TGTGCCAGCAGCTTATACGGGGGTGGATGGACAGGGGGAAACACCATATATTTT. This sequence encodes CASSLYGGGWTGGNTIYF.

This chain connects TRBV5-1 to TRBJ2-5; 8 bases fit TRBD1. The germline CDR1 and CDR2 sequences are SGHRS and YFSETQ. This CDR3 contains 14 residues. V gave up 4 bases and J gave up 5 bases; unmatched junction bases: 7. The CDR3 sequence is CASSVQGALETQYF. Written as DNA, the CDR3 is TGCGCCAGCAGCGTCCAGGGGGCTCTGGAGACCCAGTACTTC.

The rearrangement links TRBV5-1 to TRBJ2-7; 9 positions agree with TRBD2. The CDR3 is 16 amino acids. Looked up from germline, CDR1 is SGHRS and CDR2 is YFSETQ. Trimming at V came to 5 bases and at J to 5 bases, leaving 14 bases not matched to a gene. The CDR3 reads CASSFGQAGGKDEQYF. The CDR3 nucleotides read TGCGCCAGCAGTTTCGGGCAGGCGGGAGGGAAAGACGAGCAGTACTTC.

This clone was picked up a small number of times. The chain employs TRBV30 and TRBJ1-3; possible D gene TRBD1, 5 bases. Trimming cost V 2 bases and J 0 bases, with 11 bases left between them. The CDR3 extends over 15 amino acids. Germline V gives CDR1 GTSNPN, CDR2 SVGIG (reference sequence). CDR3 amino acids: CAWSLDSGSGNTIYF. The CDR3, as DNA: TGTGCCTGGAGTTTAGACAGTGGCTCTGGAAACACCATATATTTT. The full variable domain, rest sourced from reference TRBV30 and TRBJ1-3, is SQTIHQWPATLVQPVGSPLSLECTVEGTSNPNLYWYRQAAGRGLQLLFYSVGIGQISSEVPQNLSASRPQDRQFILSSKKLLLSDSGFYLCAWSLDSGSGNTIYFGEGSWLTVV.

This rearrangement joins TRBV27 to TRBJ2-5; 14 nucleotides match TRBD2. V dropped 3 bases and J dropped 5; count of bases not matched to a gene: 5. The CDR3 totals 16 residues. From germline, CDR1 is MNHEY and CDR2 SMNVEV (reference sequence). CDR3 sequence reads: CASSFGTSGSRETQYF. The CDR3 region has the DNA TGTGCCAGCAGTTTCGGGACTAGCGGGAGCAGGGAGACCCAGTACTTC.

The chain links TRBV10-3 to TRBJ1-1; no reliable D call. Germline V gene sequence: CDR1 ENHRY, CDR2 SYGVKD. The CDR3 sequence is 15 residues long. Trimming removed 2 bases from V and 1 base from J, with 11 bases in between. The CDR3 bases are TGTGCCATCAGTGAGAGTTGGAGGTCGAACACTGAAGCTTTCTTT. This codes for CAISESWRSNTEAFF.

The V and J genes are TRBV5-1 and TRBJ2-1, with TRBD1 matching over 7 bases. The CDR3 has 17 residues. Germline V lookup: CDR1 SGHRS, CDR2 YFSETQ. J gave up 0 bases and V 4 bases, and 10 bases lay outside the gene matches. The DNA of the CDR3 is TGCGCCAGCAGCAAGGACAGGCTCGGAAGCTCCTACAATGAGCAGTTCTTC. Amino acid sequence: CASSKDRLGSSYNEQFF.

The chain is built from TRBV29-1 and TRBJ2-3, with 11 bases fitting TRBD1. CDR3 length equals 13 residues. Germline CDR1 SQVTM, CDR2 ANQGSEA. The junction had 5 bases not matched to a gene; V was cut back by 6 bases and J by 6 bases. The CDR3 DNA follows: TGCAGCGTGGGGGACAGGGGGTTGGATACGCAGTATTTT. Protein sequence: CSVGDRGLDTQYF.

This chain links TRBV28 with TRBJ1-4; D is unresolved. CDR3 length: 15 amino acids. Germline V gene sequence: CDR1 MDHEN, CDR2 SYDVKM. The V gene lost 4 bases and the J gene lost 3 bases, with 12 bases spanning the gap. DNA of the CDR3: TGTGCCAGCAGTTCTCCGAGCGAACCTAATGAAAAACTGTTTTTT. It specifies CASSSPSEPNEKLFF.

The chain joins TRBV18 to TRBJ1-1; TRBD1 might be the D (5 bases). The CDR3 consists of 14 residues. The germline V gene has CDR1 KGHSH and CDR2 LQKENI. Trimming left V 0 bases short and J 5 bases short, with 10 bases between. The CDR3 DNA reads TGTGCCAGCTCACCACCGAGGACAAAGACTGAAGCTTTCTTT. It specifies CASSPPRTKTEAFF.

The sample holds one count of this clone. The chain employs TRBV19 and TRBJ2-7; the D gene is possibly TRBD2 (5 bases). V lost 5 bases and J 5 bases, leaving 19 bases between the germline ends. Germline V gene lookup returns CDR1 LNHDA and CDR2 SQIVND (reference sequence). CDR3 length: 15 residues. DNA of the CDR3: TGTGCCAGTAGTGCCGCCCAACCCGGGGAAGACGAGCAGTACTTC. Encoded protein: CASSAAQPGEDEQYF.

This clone has a single count. This chain connects TRBV9 to TRBJ1-3; a possible D gene is TRBD1 (6 bases). This CDR3 has 18 residues. Trimming pared 0 bases from V and 3 bases from J, leaving 19 bases between. Germline CDR1 SGDLS, CDR2 YYNGEE. CDR3 sequence: CASSVGFAGRGFGNTIYF. CDR3 DNA sequence: TGTGCCAGCAGCGTAGGGTTCGCGGGCAGGGGTTTTGGAAACACCATATATTTT.

The chain recombines TRBV19 with TRBJ2-1; 8 bases are a match to TRBD2. Germline assignment: CDR1 LNHDA and CDR2 SQIVND (reference sequence). The CDR3 has 14 amino acids. J lost 9 bases, V lost 1 base, and 5 bases had no gene match. The CDR3 DNA sequence: TGTGCCAGTAGTATAGCGGGAGGGCCGGTTGAGCAGTTCTTC. This translates into CASSIAGGPVEQFF.

The chain employs TRBV7-2 and TRBJ2-7; D might be TRBD2 (6 bases). The CDR3 length is 15 residues. Trimming left V 0 bases short and J 4 bases short, with 13 bases between. Looked up from germline, CDR1 is SGHTA and CDR2 is FQGNSA. In DNA, the CDR3 is TGTGCCAGCAGCTTAGCGGGGGGAGTTTCGTACGAGCAGTACTTC. As protein: CASSLAGGVSYEQYF.

The rearrangement joins TRBV4-1 to TRBJ2-5; perhaps TRBD2 as D (6 bases). The germline CDR1 and CDR2 sequences are MGHRA and YSYEKL. The length of the CDR3 is 15 residues. V was clipped by 4 bases and J by 5 bases, with 17 bases between them. CDR3 in amino acids: CASSPLATSRETQYF. CDR3 DNA sequence: TGCGCCAGCAGCCCCCTTGCGACTAGTCGGGAGACCCAGTACTTC.

The V and J genes are TRBV30 and TRBJ1-5; the match to TRBD1 covers 7 bases. Germline assignment: CDR1 GTSNPN and CDR2 SVGIG (reference sequence). This CDR3 comprises 13 residues. V lost 2 bases to trimming and J lost 5 bases; unmatched junction nucleotides: 3. The CDR3 reads CAWSRQGDQPQHF. CDR3 DNA sequence: TGTGCCTGGAGTAGGCAGGGGGATCAGCCCCAGCATTTT.

The chain links TRBV29-1 to TRBJ2-2; 9 bases align to TRBD1. Germline V CDR1 and CDR2: SQVTM, ANQGSEA. V shed 1 base, J shed 7 bases, and the junction held 7 bases outside the gene matches. CDR3 length: 15 amino acids. In nucleotides, the CDR3 is TGCAGCGTTGAAGCGAAGACAGGGGGGGTCGGGGAGCTGTTTTTT. As protein: CSVEAKTGGVGELFF.

V and J are TRBV5-1 and TRBJ1-4, with D maybe TRBD1 (5 bases). Germline V gene data show CDR1 as SGHRS and CDR2 as YFSETQ. The CDR3 is 18 residues long. V lost 0 bases and J lost 3, with 18 bases in between. The CDR3 nucleotides read TGCGCCAGCAGCTTGGCCCCCAGGGTTCCCTTGGCTAATGAAAAACTGTTTTTT. Its translation: CASSLAPRVPLANEKLFF.

This chain uses TRBV5-1 with TRBJ1-6; TRBD1 might be the D (6 bases). The length of the CDR3 is 17 residues. Trimming removed 0 bases at V and 0 bases at J, with 10 bases between. The germline CDR1 and CDR2 sequences are SGHRS and YFSETQ. In nucleotides, the CDR3 is TGCGCCAGCAGCTTGGGACAGGCAGGCTCCTATAATTCACCCCTCCACTTT. Residues: CASSLGQAGSYNSPLHF.

The genes are TRBV9 and TRBJ2-1, with 14 bases matching TRBD2. The V and J ends lost 2 bases and 9 bases, in that order; junction bases with no gene match: 1. Germline V gives CDR1 SGDLS, CDR2 YYNGEE. This CDR3 comprises 14 residues. The CDR3 DNA follows: TGTGCCAGCAGCGTGGGACTAGCGGGGGCTGAGCAGTTCTTC. Its protein is CASSVGLAGAEQFF. Drawing the rest from reference TRBV9 and TRBJ2-1, the complete variable domain is DSGVTQTPKHLITATGQRVTLRCSPRSGDLSVYWYQQSLDQGLQFLIQYYNGEERAKGNILERFSAQQFPDLHSELNLSSLELGDSALYFCASSVGLAGAEQFFGPGTRLTVL.

The chain uses TRBV29-1 and TRBJ1-5; TRBD1 matches 7 bases. Per germline, CDR1 SQVTM and CDR2 ANQGSEA. The CDR3 spans 12 residues. Germline trimming cut 4 bases from V and 12 bases from J; bases unmatched to any gene: 9. The CDR3 nucleotides read TGCAGCGTTGGAGAACAACAGGGGTGCCAGCATTTT. Protein: CSVGEQQGCQHF.

V usage is TRBV11-2 and J usage is TRBJ2-1, with 7 bases aligning to TRBD1. CDR1 SGHAT and CDR2 FQNNGV come from the germline V gene. The V segment lost 5 bases and the J segment 6 bases; nucleotides outside the gene matches: 4. CDR3 length equals 13 residues. The CDR3 sequence is CASSLGTVNEQFF. The CDR3 DNA follows: TGTGCCAGCAGCCTCGGGACAGTCAATGAGCAGTTCTTC.

The chain employs TRBV6-6 and TRBJ1-5, with 8 bases that match TRBD1. Germline V gene sequence: CDR1 MNHNY, CDR2 SVGAGI (reference sequence). CDR3 length: 14 residues. After removal of 4 bases from V and 5 bases from J, the junction contained 4 bases not matched to a gene. CDR3 bases: TGTGCCAGCAGTTCATCAGGGGGCGATCAGCCCCAGCATTTT. Translating it yields CASSSSGGDQPQHF.

The rearrangement links TRBV30 to TRBJ1-2; 7 bases fit TRBD1. From germline, CDR1 is GTSNPN and CDR2 SVGIG (reference sequence). The CDR3 loop spans 16 amino acids. Trimming at V came to 0 bases and at J to 7 bases, leaving 14 bases not matched to a gene. CDR3 sequence: CAWSVPGTVMRGGYTF. DNA of the CDR3: TGTGCCTGGAGTGTACCCGGGACAGTCATGAGGGGTGGCTACACCTTC.

The chain recombines TRBV27 with TRBJ1-4; D uncertain. Germline CDR1 reads MNHEY; CDR2 reads SMNVEV (reference sequence). This CDR3 is 13 amino acids long. The V end was cut by 6 bases, the J end by 6 bases, with 11 bases between. The CDR3 region has the DNA TGTGCCAGCAGACCTAGCAATGATGAAAAACTGTTTTTT. It is translated as CASRPSNDEKLFF.

The V and J genes are TRBV19 and TRBJ2-1; D perhaps matches TRBD2 (6 bases). Per germline, CDR1 LNHDA and CDR2 SQIVND (reference sequence). The V end lost 1 base, the J end lost 3 bases, and 10 bases lay between the germline ends. The CDR3 is 15 amino acids. CDR3 loop: CASSIGGGIYNEQFF. In nucleotides, the CDR3 is TGTGCCAGTAGTATAGGGGGCGGGATCTACAATGAGCAGTTCTTC.

This chain uses TRBV27 with TRBJ1-1, with D unclear. The CDR3 totals 15 residues. V was shortened by 0 bases and J by 0 bases, with 8 bases between the two germline ends. The germline V gene encodes CDR1 MNHEY and CDR2 SMNVEV (reference sequence). Here the CDR3 reads CASSLSLRMNTEAFF. CDR3 sequence (DNA): TGTGCCAGCAGTTTATCGTTGAGAATGAACACTGAAGCTTTCTTT.

This chain uses TRBV19 with TRBJ1-2; 9 positions match TRBD1. Germline loops: CDR1 LNHDA, CDR2 SQIVND (reference sequence). V lost 6 bases and J lost 2; bases outside the gene matches: 4. The CDR3 length is 14 residues. The CDR3 loop reads CASRTQGANYGYTF. CDR3 coding DNA: TGTGCCAGTAGGACACAGGGGGCGAACTATGGCTACACCTTC. The full variable domain, its missing parts supplied by reference TRBV19 and TRBJ1-2, is DGGITQSPKYLFRKEGQNVTLSCEQNLNHDAMYWYRQDPGQGLRLIYYSQIVNDFQKGDIAEGYSVSREKKESFPLTVTSAQKNPTAFYLCASRTQGANYGYTFGSGTRLTVV.

The sample holds one count of this clone. This chain connects TRBV29-1 to TRBJ2-1, with 9 bases that match TRBD1. Germline V lookup: CDR1 SQVTM, CDR2 ANQGSEA. This CDR3 contains 13 residues. With 7 bases clipped from V and 4 bases from J, the junction kept 5 bases outside the gene matches. This chain's CDR3 is CSATGTGYNEQFF. Here the CDR3 DNA reads TGCAGCGCAACCGGGACAGGGTACAATGAGCAGTTCTTC.